The clone carrying this T cell receptor (beta chain) was counted ten times or more. The antigen is not known. V lost 6 bases, J lost 7 bases, and 19 bases lay in between. The CDR3 is made up of 15 amino acids. Unique molecular identifiers were used in preparing the TCRbeta library. MiXCR, applied by TCRdb to the PCR reads, yields one record per CDR3 protein. The table has more than 200,000 distinct CDR3 sequences, about a quarter seen once. This entry belongs to a study of T-cell reconstitution after alpha-beta-depleted transplantation in children. General study points: When one year had passed after transplant, most T-cell counts and diversity came from newly produced T cells. Reportedly, only several hundred clones from non-depleted graft cells drove alpha-beta T-cell counts at about two months. It was surviving recipient T cells and thymic progenitors that gave some patients high TCRbeta diversity at day 60.

This clonotype was sampled from a girl aged 2 to 10 with Fanconi anemia, due to receive a stem cell transplant. This chain joins TRBV12-3 or TRBV12-4 and TRBJ2-1; TRBD1 is a possible D gene (6 bases). The sample was PBMCs, taken before TCRalphabeta/CD19-depleted stem cell transplant. The CDR3 sequence: CASSTGSLALNEQFF. The CDR3 region has the DNA TGTGCCAGCAGCACAGGGAGTTTAGCGTTGAATGAGCAGTTCTTC.